This T cell receptor (beta chain) was observed in a study of beta chain features in type 1 diabetes. Looking at the study overall: The study examined around 100 million sorted cells across all samples.

V shed 2 bases and J 8 bases; nucleotides not matched to a gene: 5. CDR3 length: 15 amino acids. Per the germline V gene, CDR1 is MGHDK and CDR2 is SYGVNS. The authors reverse transcribed all of the isolated RNA, so sequencing captured expressed TCRB transcripts. Data came from immunoSEQ multiplex PCR; TCRdb stores just in-frame clones and leaves some out. The sample carries about 340,000 clones, less than 15% recorded once. A single heparinised blood sample, averaging approximately 0.12 L, was obtained per donor. This clone has more than one count but fewer than ten. The target antigen is unknown. Study-wide points: Across all four CD4+ subsets, people with type 1 diabetes showed modestly shorter TCRB CDR3s. Patients showed naive, central memory and Treg TCRB repertoires that appeared more similar than those of healthy donors.

V usage is TRBV25-1 and J usage is TRBJ2-4, with 11 positions matching TRBD1. Sequencing was done on a sample of naive CD4+ T cells from blood. The source of this sequence is a woman aged 18-29 years with type 1 diabetes. CDR3 sequence reads: CASSEGTGGMYIQYF. The CDR3 nucleotides read TGTGCCAGCAGTGAAGGGACAGGGGGGATGTACATTCAGTACTTC.